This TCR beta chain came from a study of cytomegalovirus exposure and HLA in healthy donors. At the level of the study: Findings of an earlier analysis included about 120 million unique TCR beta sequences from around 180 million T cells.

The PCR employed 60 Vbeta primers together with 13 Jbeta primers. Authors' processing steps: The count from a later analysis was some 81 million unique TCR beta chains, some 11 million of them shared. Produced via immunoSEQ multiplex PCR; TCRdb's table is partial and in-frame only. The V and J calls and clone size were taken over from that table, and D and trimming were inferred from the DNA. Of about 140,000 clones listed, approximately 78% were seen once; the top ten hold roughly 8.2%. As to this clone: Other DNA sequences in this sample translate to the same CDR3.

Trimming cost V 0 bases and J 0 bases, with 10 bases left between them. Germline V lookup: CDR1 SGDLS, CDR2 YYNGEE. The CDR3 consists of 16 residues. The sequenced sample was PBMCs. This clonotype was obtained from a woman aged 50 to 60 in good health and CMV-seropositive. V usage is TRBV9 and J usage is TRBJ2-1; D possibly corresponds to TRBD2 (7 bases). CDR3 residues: CASSVGGGPSYNEQFF. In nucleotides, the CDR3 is TGTGCCAGCAGCGTAGGCGGGGGCCCCTCCTACAATGAGCAGTTCTTC.